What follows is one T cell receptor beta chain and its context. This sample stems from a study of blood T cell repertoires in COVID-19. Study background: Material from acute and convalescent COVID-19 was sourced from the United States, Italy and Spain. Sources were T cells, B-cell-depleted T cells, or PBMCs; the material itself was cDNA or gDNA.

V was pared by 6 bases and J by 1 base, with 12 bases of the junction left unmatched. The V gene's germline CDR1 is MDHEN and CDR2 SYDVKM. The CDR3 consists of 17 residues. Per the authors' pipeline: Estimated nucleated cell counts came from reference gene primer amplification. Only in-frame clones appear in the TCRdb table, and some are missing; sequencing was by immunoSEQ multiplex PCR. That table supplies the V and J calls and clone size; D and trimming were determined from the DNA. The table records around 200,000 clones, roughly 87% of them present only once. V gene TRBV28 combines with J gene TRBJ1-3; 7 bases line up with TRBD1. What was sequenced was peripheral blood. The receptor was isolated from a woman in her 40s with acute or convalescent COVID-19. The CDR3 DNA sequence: TGTGCCAGCAGCTTCTTGGGACAGAGAATTTCTGGAAACACCATATATTTT. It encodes CASSFLGQRISGNTIYF.